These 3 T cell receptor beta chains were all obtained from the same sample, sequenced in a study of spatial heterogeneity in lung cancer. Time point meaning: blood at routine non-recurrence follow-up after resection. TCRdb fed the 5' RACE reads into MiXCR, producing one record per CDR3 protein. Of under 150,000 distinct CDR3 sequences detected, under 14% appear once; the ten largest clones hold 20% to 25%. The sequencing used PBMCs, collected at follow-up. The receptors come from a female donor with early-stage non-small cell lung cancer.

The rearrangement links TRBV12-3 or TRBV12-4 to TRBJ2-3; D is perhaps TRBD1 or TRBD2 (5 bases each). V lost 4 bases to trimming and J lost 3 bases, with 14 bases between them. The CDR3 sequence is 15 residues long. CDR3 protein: CASSSSGPGTDTQYF. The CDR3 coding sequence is TGTGCCAGCAGTTCCTCGGGACCCGGGACAGATACGCAGTATTTT.

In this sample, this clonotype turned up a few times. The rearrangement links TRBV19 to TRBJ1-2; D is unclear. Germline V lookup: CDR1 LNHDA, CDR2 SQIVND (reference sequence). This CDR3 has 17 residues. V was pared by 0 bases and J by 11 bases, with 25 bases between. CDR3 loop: CASSIDLFGPYNIIYTF. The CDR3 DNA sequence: TGTGCCAGTAGTATAGATCTATTCGGCCCTTACAACATTATTTACACCTTC.

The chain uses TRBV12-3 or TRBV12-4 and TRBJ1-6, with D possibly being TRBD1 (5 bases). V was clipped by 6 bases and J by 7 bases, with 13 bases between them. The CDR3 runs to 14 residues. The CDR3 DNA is TGTGCCAGCAGCCGGGACGCTAAAAATTCACCCCTCCACTTT. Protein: CASSRDAKNSPLHF.